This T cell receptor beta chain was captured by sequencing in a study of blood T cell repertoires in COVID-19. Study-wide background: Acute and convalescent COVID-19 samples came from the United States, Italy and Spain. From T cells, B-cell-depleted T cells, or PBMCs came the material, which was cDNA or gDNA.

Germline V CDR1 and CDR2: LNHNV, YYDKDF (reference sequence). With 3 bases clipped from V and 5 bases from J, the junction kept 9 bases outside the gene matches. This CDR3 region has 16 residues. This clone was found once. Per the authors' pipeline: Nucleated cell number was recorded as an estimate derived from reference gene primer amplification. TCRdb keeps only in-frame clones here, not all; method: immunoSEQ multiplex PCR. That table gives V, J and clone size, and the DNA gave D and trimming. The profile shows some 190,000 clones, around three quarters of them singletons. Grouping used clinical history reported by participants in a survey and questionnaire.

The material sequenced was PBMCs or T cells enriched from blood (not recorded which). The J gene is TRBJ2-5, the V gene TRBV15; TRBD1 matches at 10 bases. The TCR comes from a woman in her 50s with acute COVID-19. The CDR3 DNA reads TGTGCCACCAGCAGCCCCCGACAGGGGGCTGGTGAGACCCAGTACTTC. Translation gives CATSSPRQGAGETQYF.